Below are 19 T cell receptor beta chains sequenced from a single sample in a study of shared clonotypes between healthy human individuals. Only in-frame clones appear in the TCRdb table, and some are missing; sequencing was by immunoSEQ multiplex PCR. The sample lists some 2,400,000 clones; almost 96% were seen once. Sequencing used naive CD4+ T cells sorted from blood. Sample subset: CD45RA+ positively selected. The receptors originated from a man between 18 and 29 years old in good health.

The rearrangement uses TRBV5-1 and TRBJ1-1, with D tentatively TRBD1 (5 bases). This CDR3 is 14 amino acids long. The V end was cut by 7 bases, the J end by 1 base, with 14 bases between. Germline lookup yields CDR1 SGHRS and CDR2 YFSETQ. The CDR3: CASGEGTANTEAFF. DNA of the CDR3: TGCGCCAGCGGCGAAGGGACCGCGAACACTGAAGCTTTCTTT.

The chain combines TRBV9 with TRBJ1-2; D might be TRBD1 (6 bases). CDR1 and CDR2 from the germline V gene are SGDLS and YYNGEE. V was pared by 4 bases and J by 1 base, with 20 bases between. CDR3 length: 17 amino acids. The CDR3 DNA reads TGTGCCAGCAGCACCCTACCGGGACACCCTCTTAACTATGGCTACACCTTC. Its translation is CASSTLPGHPLNYGYTF. Full variable domain (outside the CDR3, taken from reference TRBV9 and TRBJ1-2): DSGVTQTPKHLITATGQRVTLRCSPRSGDLSVYWYQQSLDQGLQFLIQYYNGEERAKGNILERFSAQQFPDLHSELNLSSLELGDSALYFCASSTLPGHPLNYGYTFGSGTRLTVV.

The V call is TRBV7-8, the J call TRBJ2-5, with D unclear. From germline, CDR1 is SGHVS and CDR2 FQNEAQ. Trimming removed 2 bases at V and 1 base at J, with 5 bases between. This CDR3 spans 13 amino acids. The CDR3 DNA reads TGTGCCAGCAGCTTAAACCGCCAAGAGACCCAGTACTTC. As protein: CASSLNRQETQYF. Based on the CDR3 plus reference TRBV7-8 and TRBJ2-5, the full variable domain is GAGVSQSPRYKVAKRGQDVALRCDPISGHVSLFWYQQALGQGPEFLTYFQNEAQLDKSGLPSDRFFAERPEGSVSTLKIQRTQQEDSAVYLCASSLNRQETQYFGPGTRLLVL.

A remark on this clone: This same CDR3 is encoded by further DNA sequences in the sample. The CDR3 region is CASRAGEGTDTQYF. The CDR3 DNA reads TGTGCCAGCAGGGCGGGAGAGGGCACAGATACGCAGTATTTT. This sequence joins TRBV9 and TRBJ2-3; 7 bases are a match to TRBD2. The CDR3 is 14 amino acids. J was trimmed by 1 base and V by 5 bases; bases with no gene match: 4. Germline V gene data show CDR1 as SGDLS and CDR2 as YYNGEE. The full variable domain, completed using reference TRBV9 and TRBJ2-3, is DSGVTQTPKHLITATGQRVTLRCSPRSGDLSVYWYQQSLDQGLQFLIQYYNGEERAKGNILERFSAQQFPDLHSELNLSSLELGDSALYFCASRAGEGTDTQYFGPGTRLTVL.

The V and J genes are TRBV7-2 and TRBJ1-1; TRBD1 matches at 7 bases. Trimming cost V 5 bases and J 0 bases; bases outside gene matches: 3. The CDR3 is made up of 14 amino acids. Germline CDR1 and CDR2: SGHTA and FQGNSA. The CDR3 region has the DNA TGTGCCAGCAGCCACGGACAGGTGAACACTGAAGCTTTCTTT. The encoded protein is CASSHGQVNTEAFF.

The chain uses TRBV30 and TRBJ1-1; D perhaps matches TRBD1 (5 bases). Germline lookup yields CDR1 GTSNPN and CDR2 SVGIG (reference sequence). V lost 2 bases, J lost 4 bases, and 14 bases lay in between. CDR3 length equals 14 residues. Here the CDR3 reads CAWSIAGGSTEAFF. CDR3 DNA: TGTGCCTGGAGTATCGCGGGGGGGAGCACTGAAGCTTTCTTT.

This rearrangement joins TRBV5-1 to TRBJ1-4; tentatively, D is TRBD1 (6 bases). The V and J ends lost 4 bases and 7 bases respectively, with 14 bases between them. This CDR3 contains 14 residues. The germline gives CDR1 SGHRS, CDR2 YFSETQ. The CDR3 loop is CASSPTGAAEKLFF. CDR3 coding DNA: TGCGCCAGCAGCCCCACGGGGGCGGCTGAAAAACTGTTTTTT.

The chain has TRBV5-1 and TRBJ2-5; 10 nucleotides agree with TRBD2. Trimming cost V 2 bases and J 2 bases; bases outside gene matches: 6. Germline CDR1 is SGHRS and CDR2 is YFSETQ. There are 16 residues in the CDR3. The CDR3 DNA reads TGCGCCAGCAGCTTTTTAGCGGGAGGCCCTCAAGAGACCCAGTACTTC. Protein sequence: CASSFLAGGPQETQYF.

V and J are TRBV19 and TRBJ1-5; 7 nucleotides align to TRBD1. With 6 bases clipped from V and 6 bases from J, the junction kept 8 bases outside the gene matches. This CDR3 comprises 14 residues. The germline V gene encodes CDR1 LNHDA and CDR2 SQIVND (reference sequence). CDR3 residues: CASSLGQESQPQHF. In nucleotides, the CDR3 is TGTGCCAGTAGCCTCGGACAGGAAAGTCAGCCCCAGCATTTT.

The chain uses TRBV7-2 and TRBJ2-1; 10 nucleotides match TRBD1. With 5 bases clipped from V and 6 bases from J, the junction kept 4 bases outside the gene matches. The CDR3 runs 14 residues. Germline V CDR1 and CDR2: SGHTA, FQGNSA. The DNA of the CDR3 is TGTGCCAGCAGCCCCCGGACAGGGGGCAATGAGCAGTTCTTC. Translating it yields CASSPRTGGNEQFF.

J is TRBJ2-5 and V is TRBV19; D possibly corresponds to TRBD2 (6 bases). V lost 2 bases and J lost 2, with 15 bases in between. From germline, CDR1 is LNHDA and CDR2 SQIVND (reference sequence). CDR3 size: 16 residues. CDR3 nucleotide sequence: TGTGCCAGTAGTATAATCGTCGGGGGAAGTCAAGAGACCCAGTACTTC. Encoded protein: CASSIIVGGSQETQYF.

Regarding this clone: Other nucleotide sequences from this sample produce the same CDR3. This chain connects TRBV30 to TRBJ1-2, with 8 bases fitting TRBD1. Germline assignment: CDR1 GTSNPN and CDR2 SVGIG (reference sequence). The CDR3 runs 12 residues. V was clipped by 6 bases and J by 4 bases; unmatched bases: 4. CDR3 sequence reads: CACSGQGYGYTF. In DNA form, the CDR3 reads TGTGCCTGTAGCGGACAGGGCTATGGCTACACCTTC.

The table lists this clone with a count of one. This sequence joins TRBV30 and TRBJ2-2, with 7 bases aligning to TRBD1. CDR1 and CDR2 from the germline V gene are GTSNPN and SVGIG (reference sequence). This CDR3 region has 17 residues. The V and J ends lost 3 bases and 2 bases, in that order; junction bases with no gene match: 12. The CDR3 reads CAWRRSKGAGNTGELFF. CDR3 bases: TGTGCCTGGAGGCGAAGTAAGGGGGCAGGAAACACCGGGGAGCTGTTTTTT.

This chain joins TRBV5-1 and TRBJ1-1; D perhaps matches TRBD1 (6 bases). This CDR3 is 14 amino acids long. CDR1 and CDR2 from the germline V gene are SGHRS and YFSETQ. Trimming removed 3 bases from V and 2 bases from J, with 11 bases in between. The CDR3 DNA follows: TGCGCCAGCAGCTCCCGGGGGGCTAACACTGAAGCTTTCTTT. Translation gives CASSSRGANTEAFF.

Only one count was recorded for this clone. The CDR3 protein is CASSLVGGFPSAKNIQYF. The CDR3 bases are TGTGCCAGCAGCTTAGTGGGAGGGTTTCCTTCGGCCAAAAACATTCAGTACTTC. V usage is TRBV7-9 and J usage is TRBJ2-4; 7 nucleotides match TRBD2. Germline-derived CDR1 and CDR2 are SEHNR and FQNEAQ (reference sequence). The CDR3 is 18 residues long. The ends lost 1 base at V and 1 base at J; junction bases unmatched: 10.

V and J are TRBV7-2 and TRBJ2-3, with 8 nucleotides matching TRBD1. Germline CDR1 is SGHTA and CDR2 is FQGNSA. There are 18 residues in the CDR3. With 5 bases clipped from V and 5 bases from J, the junction kept 18 bases outside the gene matches. CDR3 sequence: CASSRRPDREKGRDTQYF. Here the CDR3 DNA reads TGTGCCAGCAGCAGACGCCCGGACAGGGAGAAAGGTAGAGATACGCAGTATTTT.

This clone was picked up one time. The V gene is TRBV9, the J gene TRBJ2-1; 9 bases agree with TRBD2. Germline loops: CDR1 SGDLS, CDR2 YYNGEE. V gave up 4 bases and J gave up 2 bases; unmatched junction bases: 7. This CDR3 is 16 amino acids long. CDR3 loop: CASSPLAGVTYNEQFF. Written as DNA, the CDR3 is TGTGCCAGCAGCCCATTAGCGGGAGTGACCTACAATGAGCAGTTCTTC.

This chain joins TRBV18 and TRBJ1-1; the D is unclear. The ends were cut back, 4 bases at V and 2 bases at J, with 8 bases in the middle. Germline V lookup: CDR1 KGHSH, CDR2 LQKENI. CDR3 length: 13 amino acids. CDR3 loop: CASSRALNTEAFF. The CDR3 DNA reads TGTGCCAGCTCACGGGCCCTAAACACTGAAGCTTTCTTT.

The V and J genes are TRBV4-3 and TRBJ2-1; 7 bases line up with TRBD1. The CDR3 extends over 19 amino acids. The germline gives CDR1 LGHNA, CDR2 YSLEER. V lost 2 bases and J lost 9; bases outside the gene matches: 22. The CDR3 spells CASSQRYSGQVIAGIEQFF. Here the CDR3 DNA reads TGCGCCAGCAGCCAAAGGTACAGCGGACAGGTTATTGCGGGCATTGAGCAGTTCTTC.